The sequence of this T cell receptor (beta chain) was determined in a study of T cells in Graves' hyperthyroidism and ophthalmopathy. Template material for amplifying TCR beta CDR3 regions consisted of RNA transcripts. The HTBI set primed first-round TCR CDR3 RT-PCR. TCRdb ran MiXCR on the multiplex PCR reads and lists one entry per CDR3 protein. The table records hundreds of thousands of distinct CDR3 sequences, around 20% of them present only once. Losses at the gene ends were 1 base for V and 5 bases for J; bases not matched to a gene: 3. This CDR3 is built from 14 residues. Germline CDR1 is SGHNT and CDR2 is YENEEA. Study outcomes and limitations: Most thyroid clonotypes with frequency above 0.001 were detected in blood.

This clonotype was recorded at least ten times. The antigen remains unidentified. This chain uses TRBV11-3 with TRBJ2-7; 9 bases are shared with TRBD2. The material sequenced was blood. The receptor was derived from a young man with Graves' ophthalmopathy. CDR3 region: CASSLGSGSHEQYF. In DNA form, the CDR3 reads TGTGCCAGCAGCTTAGGTAGCGGGAGCCACGAGCAGTACTTC.